The clone carrying this TCR beta chain has ten or more counts. Its antigen is undetermined. The data belong to a study of T cells in Graves' hyperthyroidism and ophthalmopathy. Study-level results: Blood also contained most expanded thyroid clonotypes above 0.001.

What was amplified from RNA transcripts were TCR beta CDR3 regions. HTBI primers drove first-round RT-PCR of the TCR CDR3. One entry per CDR3 protein results from TCRdb running MiXCR on the multiplex PCR reads. The repertoire holds 300,000 to 400,000 distinct CDR3 sequences, with 11% to 15% as singletons. Trimming cost V 1 base and J 4 bases, with 7 bases left between them. This CDR3 has 13 residues. The germline gives CDR1 SGHVS, CDR2 FQNEAQ. Researchers defined stable Graves' hyperthyroidism as no ophthalmopathy progression within 18 months. The study excluded patients with uncontrolled infection, other autoimmune disease, pregnancy or lactation. PBMCs stemmed from 10 ml fresh peripheral blood.

The sequence came from a woman aged 55-75 years with Graves' hyperthyroidism. The sequencing input was blood. The J gene is TRBJ1-2, the V gene TRBV7-8; D ambiguous. The CDR3 nucleotides are TGTGCCAGCAGCTTAGGTTGGGGCTATGGCTACACCTTC. Translation gives CASSLGWGYGYTF. The full variable domain, completed using reference TRBV7-8 and TRBJ1-2, is GAGVSQSPRYKVAKRGQDVALRCDPISGHVSLFWYQQALGQGPEFLTYFQNEAQLDKSGLPSDRFFAERPEGSVSTLKIQRTQQEDSAVYLCASSLGWGYGYTFGSGTRLTVV.